This is a list of T cell receptor beta chains from one sample in a study of low-dose radiotherapy and immunotherapy resistance in tumors. Each CDR3 protein gets one entry after TCRdb re-called the reads with MiXCR. The data contain more than 70,000 distinct CDR3 sequences, around a fifth of them singletons. The specimen comprised PBMCs, sampled after low-dose radiotherapy plus immunotherapy. These receptors came from a female donor with ovarian cancer. CDR3s include the opening cysteine and the closing phenylalanine or tryptophan. A D gene is named only where the DNA matches it firmly. The size of a clone is reported for some rows only, either as once, few or many, or as a class for expanded clones.

D gene,clone size,V gene,J gene,CDR3 protein,CDR3 DNA
-,once,TRBV2,TRBJ2-3,CASSEILWGSTDTQYF,TGTGCCAGCAGTGAAATATTATGGGGGAGCACAGATACGCAGTATTTT
TRBD1,-,TRBV18,TRBJ2-3,CASTPARQGIGTDTQYF,TGTGCCAGCACACCAGCAAGACAGGGGATCGGCACAGATACGCAGTATTTT
-,many,TRBV12-3/TRBV12-4,TRBJ2-7,CASSQTPLEQYF,TGTGCCAGCAGTCAGACACCTCTCGAGCAGTACTTC
-,-,TRBV6-2/TRBV6-3,TRBJ1-1,CASSYGGLGTEAFF,TGTGCCAGCAGTTACGGGGGGCTCGGCACTGAAGCTTTCTTT
TRBD1,many,TRBV6-2/TRBV6-3,TRBJ1-2,CASRPQGARGYTF,TGTGCCAGCAGACCGCAGGGGGCGCGGGGCTACACCTTC
TRBD1,-,TRBV5-4,TRBJ2-7,CASSLLQDRAYEQYF,TGTGCCAGCAGCTTGTTACAGGACAGGGCGTACGAGCAGTACTTC
TRBD1,-,TRBV2,TRBJ2-7,CAVTWDRSSYEQYF,TGTGCCGTGACCTGGGACAGAAGCTCCTACGAGCAGTACTTC
-,-,TRBV11-3,TRBJ1-5,CASTNQTALYFCATRADRNQPQHF,-
-,many,TRBV5-1,TRBJ1-1,CASSFNSGATEAFF,TGCGCCAGCAGCTTCAACTCCGGGGCCACTGAAGCTTTCTTT
TRBD2,-,TRBV5-4,TRBJ2-6,CASSPGTSGSFGANVLTF,TGTGCCAGCAGCCCGGGGACTAGCGGGAGTTTTGGGGCCAACGTCCTGACTTTC